This passage covers 22 T cell receptor beta chains from one sample sequenced in a study of technical replicates of blood from several donors. The repertoire was sequenced with immunoSEQ multiplex PCR; TCRdb's copy has only in-frame clones and lacks some. The sample yields some 85,000 clones, 94% seen once. The sample was T cells isolated from PBMCs. Receptor source: a human donor in good health.

This chain joins TRBV2 and TRBJ2-7; 7 nucleotides line up with TRBD2. J was trimmed by 0 bases and V by 8 bases; bases with no gene match: 4. This CDR3 has 13 amino acids. CDR1 and CDR2 from the germline V gene are SNHLY and FYNNEI. The CDR3 spells CASQAGHSYEQYF. CDR3 in DNA: TGTGCCAGCCAAGCGGGGCACTCCTACGAGCAGTACTTC.

The chain uses TRBV13 and TRBJ1-2; D is perhaps TRBD1 (6 bases). The CDR3 sequence is 14 residues long. Germline values: CDR1 PRHDT, CDR2 FYEKMQ (reference sequence). Trimming took 5 bases from V and 4 from J, leaving 14 bases between them. DNA for the CDR3: TGTGCCAGCAGCACCCGGACAGATGGCTATGGCTACACCTTC. As protein: CASSTRTDGYGYTF. The complete variable domain, with remaining parts taken from reference TRBV13 and TRBJ1-2, reads AAGVIQSPRHLIKEKRETATLKCYPIPRHDTVYWYQQGPGQDPQFLISFYEKMQSDKGSIPDRFSAQQFSDYHSELNMSSLELGDSALYFCASSTRTDGYGYTFGSGTRLTVV.

This chain joins TRBV6-5 and TRBJ1-2; TRBD1 is a possible D gene (5 bases). This CDR3 is built from 14 residues. CDR1 and CDR2 (germline): MNHEY, SVGAGI. Deletions cut 0 bases from V and 4 bases from J, with 9 bases between. CDR3 in DNA: TGTGCCAGCAGTTACTCGGTCCAGGGCTATGGCTACACCTTC. It encodes CASSYSVQGYGYTF.

The chain is built from TRBV7-3 and TRBJ2-1; a weak D match, TRBD2 (6 bases). V was trimmed by 7 bases and J by 6 bases, leaving 13 bases between them. Germline-derived CDR1 and CDR2 are SGHTA and FQGTGA. CDR3 size: 13 residues. The CDR3 loop reads CASTMGSGNEQFF. As DNA, the CDR3 is TGTGCCAGCACCATGGGTAGCGGCAATGAGCAGTTCTTC.

V usage is TRBV7-9 and J usage is TRBJ2-3; D gene uncertain. V lost 3 bases and J 4 bases, leaving 5 bases between the germline ends. Germline loops: CDR1 SEHNR, CDR2 FQNEAQ (reference sequence). The CDR3 has 12 amino acids. CDR3 DNA: TGTGCCAGCAGCTTTCCAGCAGATACGCAGTATTTT. Its translation is CASSFPADTQYF.

The genes are TRBV18 and TRBJ1-1; D ambiguous. V lost 3 bases and J 3 bases, leaving 14 bases between the germline ends. The CDR3 has 15 amino acids. Per the germline V gene, CDR1 is KGHSH and CDR2 is LQKENI. DNA of the CDR3: TGTGCCAGCTCACCTACTTATGGAGGTGACACTGAAGCTTTCTTT. It encodes CASSPTYGGDTEAFF.

This clone was seen only once. V and J are TRBV5-8 and TRBJ2-2; TRBD1 aligns across 8 bases. From germline, CDR1 is SGHTS and CDR2 YDEGEE. CDR3 size: 14 residues. The V segment lost 1 base and the J segment 8 bases; nucleotides outside the gene matches: 4. As DNA, the CDR3 is TGTGCCAGCAGCTTGCGACAGGGGATGGGGGAGCTGTTTTTT. This translates into CASSLRQGMGELFF.

Here the CDR3 reads CASSLRSAEAFF. The CDR3 bases are TGTGCCAGCAGTTTAAGGAGCGCTGAAGCTTTCTTT. The V gene is TRBV6-6, the J gene TRBJ1-1, with D uncertain. The ends were cut back, 4 bases at V and 6 bases at J, with 9 bases in the middle. Germline values: CDR1 MNHNY, CDR2 SVGAGI (reference sequence). The CDR3 covers 12 residues.

The chain uses TRBV7-8 and TRBJ1-2; 9 positions match TRBD1. Germline trimming cut 2 bases from V and 3 bases from J; bases unmatched to any gene: 4. Per the germline V gene, CDR1 is SGHVS and CDR2 is FQNEAQ. This CDR3 is 15 amino acids long. The CDR3 region is CASSLMRTGDYGYTF. CDR3 nucleotide sequence: TGTGCCAGCAGCTTAATGAGGACAGGGGACTATGGCTACACCTTC.

The chain uses TRBV28 and TRBJ1-2; 8 bases agree with TRBD1. Per germline, CDR1 MDHEN and CDR2 SYDVKM. Trimming cost V 2 bases and J 7 bases; bases outside gene matches: 6. This CDR3 is 14 amino acids long. Here the CDR3 DNA reads TGTGCCAGCAGTTTACCGGACAGGGAGGGTGGCTACACCTTC. This gives the protein CASSLPDREGGYTF.

The CDR3 nucleotides read TGTGCCAGCAGCTTGGGAAGCCAGGGGGGCTACGAGCAGTACTTC. It yields the protein CASSLGSQGGYEQYF. This sequence joins TRBV5-6 and TRBJ2-7; TRBD1 is a possible D gene (7 bases). V lost 0 bases and J 3 bases, leaving 13 bases between the germline ends. This CDR3 spans 15 amino acids. The germline gives CDR1 SGHDT, CDR2 YYEEEE.

The V call is TRBV2, the J call TRBJ1-5, with 10 bases identical to TRBD1. There are 16 residues in the CDR3. From germline, CDR1 is SNHLY and CDR2 FYNNEI. Trimming cost V 8 bases and J 6 bases; bases outside gene matches: 13. Here the CDR3 DNA reads TGTGCCAGCTCAGAACGACAGGGGGCGATCGGTCAGCCCCAGCATTTT. This translates into CASSERQGAIGQPQHF.

As concerns this clone: At one end, the junction sequence differs from germline, possibly due to a read error. The CDR3 nucleotides read TGTGCCAGCTGTTATGGGGACAGAAGCACAGATACGCAGTATTTT. Protein: CASCYGDRSTDTQYF. The chain is built from TRBV6-6 and TRBJ2-3; 7 nucleotides agree with TRBD1. Germline CDR1 is MNHNY and CDR2 is SVGAGI (reference sequence). The CDR3 totals 15 residues.

V is TRBV6-5 and J is TRBJ2-7, with D unclear. The CDR3 contains 13 residues. Germline values: CDR1 MNHEY, CDR2 SVGAGI. With 5 bases removed from V and 1 base from J, the gap between germline ends came to 9 bases. The CDR3 DNA follows: TGTGCCAGCAGTACGACATATTCCTACGAGCAGTACTTC. It yields the protein CASSTTYSYEQYF.

CDR3 bases: TGCAGTGCTACAAACCAAGAGACCCAGTACTTC. Its translation: CSATNQETQYF. This chain links TRBV20-1 with TRBJ2-5; no reliable D call. Trimming shortened V by 4 bases and J by 0 bases, and 3 bases separated the two germline ends. In germline, CDR1 is DFQATT, CDR2 SNEGSKA (reference sequence). The CDR3 runs 11 residues.

CDR3 in amino acids: CASSLQRGPDTQYF. CDR3 bases: TGTGCCAGCAGCCTCCAGCGGGGTCCAGATACGCAGTATTTT. The chain has TRBV7-3 and TRBJ2-3; TRBD2 aligns across 7 bases. Germline CDR1 reads SGHTA; CDR2 reads FQGTGA. Trimming took 5 bases from V and 4 from J; bases not matched to a gene: 6. This CDR3 is 14 amino acids long. The complete variable domain, with remaining parts taken from reference TRBV7-3 and TRBJ2-3, reads GAGVSQTPSNKVTEKGKYVELRCDPISGHTALYWYRQSLGQGPEFLIYFQGTGAADDSGLPNDRFFAVRPEGSVSTLKIQRTERGDSAVYLCASSLQRGPDTQYFGPGTRLTVL.

The V call is TRBV21-1, the J call TRBJ2-1; the table's D call, TRBD2, was not checked against the DNA. TRBV21-1 is recorded as a pseudogene. The CDR3 runs 19 residues. The CDR3 DNA reads TGTGCCAGCAGCAAAGGATGGTCGGAGCGGGTGGGATCCTACAATGAGCAGTTCTTC. It is translated as CASSKGWSERVGSYNEQFF.

The chain carries TRBV5-1 and TRBJ2-1; D perhaps matches TRBD1 (6 bases). CDR3 length: 15 amino acids. Germline lookup yields CDR1 SGHRS and CDR2 YFSETQ. V lost 0 bases and J lost 0, with 7 bases in between. The CDR3 region is CASSLEGGSYNEQFF. CDR3 DNA: TGCGCCAGCAGCTTGGAAGGGGGCTCCTACAATGAGCAGTTCTTC. The complete variable domain, with remaining parts taken from reference TRBV5-1 and TRBJ2-1, reads KAGVTQTPRYLIKTRGQQVTLSCSPISGHRSVSWYQQTPGQGLQFLFEYFSETQRNKGNFPGRFSGRQFSNSRSEMNVSTLELGDSALYLCASSLEGGSYNEQFFGPGTRLTVL.

The J gene is TRBJ1-1, the V gene TRBV18; D uncertain. The CDR3 contains 15 residues. V lost 0 bases and J lost 2, with 10 bases in between. Germline CDR1 KGHSH, CDR2 LQKENI. The chain's CDR3 is CASSPPGQSNTEAFF. In nucleotides, the CDR3 is TGTGCCAGCTCACCACCGGGCCAGTCCAACACTGAAGCTTTCTTT.

The V call is TRBV27, the J call TRBJ1-4; 7 bases line up with TRBD1. Looked up from germline, CDR1 is MNHEY and CDR2 is SMNVEV (reference sequence). This CDR3 is 14 amino acids long. Trimming took 3 bases from V and 8 from J; bases not matched to a gene: 6. The CDR3 reads CASSFGQAREKLFF. In DNA form, the CDR3 reads TGTGCCAGCAGTTTCGGACAGGCCAGGGAAAAACTGTTTTTT.

V gene TRBV11-3 combines with J gene TRBJ2-3; possibly TRBD2 for D (5 bases). Trimming cost V 3 bases and J 2 bases, with 12 bases left between them. The CDR3 sequence is 15 residues long. The germline CDR1 and CDR2 sequences are SGHNT and YENEEA. Here the CDR3 DNA reads TGTGCCAGCAGCTTTCTCCGGGATCCCACAGATACGCAGTATTTT. Amino acids: CASSFLRDPTDTQYF.

The CDR3 coding sequence is TGTGCCAGCAGTTTTCCAGGGAGGCACGAGCAGTACTTC. Its protein is CASSFPGRHEQYF. V gene TRBV6-5 combines with J gene TRBJ2-7, with D perhaps TRBD2 (6 bases). The CDR3 length is 13 residues. Trimming left V 4 bases short and J 5 bases short, with 12 bases between. The germline CDR1 and CDR2 sequences are MNHEY and SVGAGI.